This TCR beta chain was observed in a study of patients and donors after allogeneic stem cell transplantation. CDR1 MNHNY and CDR2 SVGAGI come from the germline V gene (reference sequence). V was clipped by 7 bases and J by 2 bases, with 23 bases between them. The CDR3 contains 17 residues. TCRdb independently ran MiXCR on the RT-PCR reads; one entry per CDR3 protein. The data show over 150,000 distinct CDR3 sequences, about 29% seen once. This TCR was sampled from a human donor who was either an allogeneic HSCT recipient or a stem cell or donor lymphocyte infusion donor (not recorded which). It is not recorded whose cells these are; they may come from a transplant donor. This chain connects TRBV6-6 to TRBJ2-5; D is perhaps TRBD1 or TRBD2 (5 bases each). Sequencing used blood, either unsorted or a sorted T cell fraction (not recorded which). The CDR3 bases are TGTGCCAGCAACTCCTACCCCAGAGGGGCCTTACAAGAGACCCAGTACTTC. This encodes CASNSYPRGALQETQYF.